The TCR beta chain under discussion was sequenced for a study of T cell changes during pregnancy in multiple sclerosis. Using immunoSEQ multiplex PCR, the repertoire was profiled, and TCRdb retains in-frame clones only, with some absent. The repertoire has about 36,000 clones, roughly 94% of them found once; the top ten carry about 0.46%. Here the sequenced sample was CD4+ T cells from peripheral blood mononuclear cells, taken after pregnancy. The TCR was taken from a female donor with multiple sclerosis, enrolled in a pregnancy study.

The CDR3 sequence: CASSLARSSSGQGAFF. The CDR3 region has the DNA TGTGCCAGCAGCTTAGCGCGTTCTAGCAGCGGACAGGGAGCTTTCTTT. The chain joins TRBV7-9 to TRBJ1-1; 8 bases line up with TRBD1. Germline-derived CDR1 and CDR2 are SEHNR and FQNEAQ (reference sequence). This CDR3 spans 16 amino acids. With V trimmed by 0 bases and J by 10 bases, 13 bases remained unmatched.